This T cell receptor beta chain was recorded in a study of T-cell reconstitution after alpha-beta-depleted transplantation in children. General observations from the study: Several hundred graft clones that had expanded were reportedly the source of alpha-beta T cells about two months after transplant.

The V end lost 2 bases, the J end lost 0 bases, and 3 bases lay between the germline ends. Per germline, CDR1 SGHRS and CDR2 YFSETQ. The CDR3 is 13 amino acids. For TCRbeta, the library was prepared with unique molecular identifiers. TCRdb reanalysed the PCR reads using MiXCR and keeps one entry per CDR3 protein. The sample has around 52,000 distinct CDR3 sequences; 5.8% are singletons. The sample holds many counts of this clonotype. Antigen unknown. The sequencing here drew on PBMCs, mostly from graft donor cells, taken 60 days after TCRalphabeta/CD19-depleted stem cell transplant. The genes are TRBV5-1 and TRBJ1-5; D is unclear. This sequence was found in a female patient younger than 10 who had a stem cell transplant for aplastic anemia, so the T cells may come from the graft donor. The CDR3 reads CASSLDSNQPQHF. DNA for the CDR3: TGCGCCAGCAGCTTAGATAGCAATCAGCCCCAGCATTTT.